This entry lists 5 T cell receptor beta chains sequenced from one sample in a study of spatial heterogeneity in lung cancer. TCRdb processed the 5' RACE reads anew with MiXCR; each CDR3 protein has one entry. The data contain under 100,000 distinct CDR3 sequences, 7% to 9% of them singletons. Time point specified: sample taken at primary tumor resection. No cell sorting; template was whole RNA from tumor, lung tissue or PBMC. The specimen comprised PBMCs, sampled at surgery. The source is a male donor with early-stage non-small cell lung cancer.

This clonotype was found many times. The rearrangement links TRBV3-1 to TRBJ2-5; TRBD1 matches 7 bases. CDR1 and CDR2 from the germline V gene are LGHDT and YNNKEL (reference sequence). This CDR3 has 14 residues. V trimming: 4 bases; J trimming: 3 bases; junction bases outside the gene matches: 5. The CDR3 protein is CASSPPGQKETQYF. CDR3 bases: TGTGCCAGCAGCCCACCGGGACAGAAAGAGACCCAGTACTTC.

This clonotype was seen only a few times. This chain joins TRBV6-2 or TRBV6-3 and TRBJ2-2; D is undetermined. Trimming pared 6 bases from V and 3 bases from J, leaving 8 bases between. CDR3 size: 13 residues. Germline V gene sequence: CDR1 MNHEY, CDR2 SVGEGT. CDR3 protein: CASSQDDTGELFF. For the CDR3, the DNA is TGTGCCAGCAGCCAAGATGACACCGGGGAGCTGTTTTTT.

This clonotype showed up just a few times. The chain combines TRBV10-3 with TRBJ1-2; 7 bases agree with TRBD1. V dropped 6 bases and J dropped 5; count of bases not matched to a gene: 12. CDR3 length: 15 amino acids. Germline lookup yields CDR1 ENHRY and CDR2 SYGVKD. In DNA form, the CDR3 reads TGTGCCATCAGCCTATCACAGGGGCGGGGGTATGGCTACACCTTC. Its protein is CAISLSQGRGYGYTF.

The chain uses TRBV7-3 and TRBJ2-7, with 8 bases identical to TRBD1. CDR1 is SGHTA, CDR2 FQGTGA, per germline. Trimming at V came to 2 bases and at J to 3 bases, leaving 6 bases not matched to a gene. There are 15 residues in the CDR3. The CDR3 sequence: CASSLRQGYFYEQYF. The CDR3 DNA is TGTGCCAGCAGCTTACGACAGGGGTACTTCTACGAGCAGTACTTC. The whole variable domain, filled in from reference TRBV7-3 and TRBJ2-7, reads GAGVSQTPSNKVTEKGKYVELRCDPISGHTALYWYRQSLGQGPEFLIYFQGTGAADDSGLPNDRFFAVRPEGSVSTLKIQRTERGDSAVYLCASSLRQGYFYEQYFGPGTRLTVT.

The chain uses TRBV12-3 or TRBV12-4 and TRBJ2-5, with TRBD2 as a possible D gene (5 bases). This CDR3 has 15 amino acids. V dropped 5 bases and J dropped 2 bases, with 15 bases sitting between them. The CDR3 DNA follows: TGTGCCAGCAGTACCACCCGGGATTCGCAAGAGACCCAGTACTTC. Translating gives CASSTTRDSQETQYF.